A few counts support the clone carrying this T cell receptor (beta chain). This sample was taken from a study of CD8 T cells in Susac syndrome. The germline CDR1 and CDR2 sequences are MGHRA and YSYEKL. V gave up 0 bases and J gave up 0 bases, with 15 bases separating them. This CDR3 spans 18 amino acids. RNA amounts of roughly 0.45 to 1 ug underwent reverse transcription with random hexamers. TCRdb ran MiXCR on the immunoSEQ multiplex PCR reads and lists one entry per CDR3 protein. The sample yields a few hundred thousand distinct CDR3 sequences, 90% to 95% seen once. Sequences were obtained from CD4+ T cells from PBMCs. The V gene is TRBV4-1, the J gene TRBJ2-4, with D perhaps matching TRBD2 (5 bases). This receptor was identified in a human donor with multiple sclerosis. This chain's CDR3 is CASSQDRARGRAKNIQYF. The CDR3 region has the DNA TGCGCCAGCAGCCAAGATCGGGCTAGAGGGCGAGCCAAAAACATTCAGTACTTC.